This T cell receptor beta chain was sequenced during a study of shared clonotypes between healthy human individuals. Trimming removed 1 base from V and 8 bases from J, with 6 bases in between. The germline V gene encodes CDR1 SGHTA and CDR2 FQGTGA. There are 12 residues in the CDR3. Repertoires were generated with immunoSEQ multiplex PCR, while TCRdb's copy carries only in-frame clones and drops some. The data show about 990,000 clones, about 80% seen once. V usage is TRBV7-3 and J usage is TRBJ2-1; the D is unclear. The sequence was obtained from a man aged 18 to 30 in good health. Some clones in this sample may be carry-over from other donors' samples. Sequences were obtained from memory CD4+ T cells from PBMCs. Described subset: CD45RA-negative fraction. The CDR3 DNA reads as TGTGCCAGCAGCTTAATTCGGGATGAGCAGTTCTTC. Translation gives CASSLIRDEQFF.